Below are 3 T cell receptor beta chains sequenced from a single sample in a study of blood T cell repertoires in COVID-19. Repertoires were generated with immunoSEQ multiplex PCR, while TCRdb's copy carries only in-frame clones and drops some. The sample records almost 350,000 clones, roughly 89% being singletons. The sequencing sample was made of peripheral blood. The receptors come from a woman aged 60-70 years with COVID-19, enrolled during active disease.

This chain connects TRBV7-8 to TRBJ1-1; 8 nucleotides line up with TRBD1. CDR3 size: 13 residues. Looked up from germline, CDR1 is SGHVS and CDR2 is FQNEAQ. V dropped 6 bases and J dropped 1; count of bases not matched to a gene: 1. The DNA for the CDR3 is TGTGCCAGCAGTACAGGGGGGAACACTGAAGCTTTCTTT. This sequence encodes CASSTGGNTEAFF.

This chain links TRBV10-3 with TRBJ1-1, with TRBD1 matching over 7 bases. Looked up from germline, CDR1 is ENHRY and CDR2 is SYGVKD. CDR3 length equals 15 residues. J gave up 5 bases and V 3 bases, and 9 bases lay outside the gene matches. As DNA, the CDR3 is TGTGCCATCAGTGAAAGGGGGCGGATAAGAACTGAAGCTTTCTTT. It encodes CAISERGRIRTEAFF.

The chain links TRBV5-6 to TRBJ1-6; the match to TRBD1 covers 9 bases. Germline V CDR1 and CDR2: SGHDT, YYEEEE. The CDR3 is 13 amino acids. The V gene end was trimmed by 4 bases and the J gene end by 13 bases; junction bases not matched to a gene: 6. The CDR3 protein is CASSGQGIAPLHF. The CDR3, as DNA: TGTGCCAGCAGCGGACAGGGGATCGCTCCCCTCCACTTT. Variable domain in full (rest from reference TRBV5-6 and TRBJ1-6): DAGVTQSPTHLIKTRGQQVTLRCSPKSGHDTVSWYQQALGQGPQFIFQYYEEEERQRGNFPDRFSGHQFPNYSSELNVNALLLGDSALYLCASSGQGIAPLHFGNGTRLTVT.